The T cell receptor (beta chain) described here comes from a study of neurological immune-mediated disorders. The V and J ends lost 1 base and 10 bases, in that order; junction bases with no gene match: 14. This CDR3 region has 16 residues. The germline V gene has CDR1 SQVTM and CDR2 ANQGSEA. The study, taken as a whole, reports: None of the CDR3 amino acid sequences found in expanded clones was shared across subjects. This suggests that the TCR-beta repertoires were private in all groups.

Ten or more counts support this clonotype. Its antigen is not known. A much larger clone lies a single base off, so this may be a read error. Each sequencing run yielded over 200 million TCR-beta sequences from 15-18 subjects. MiXCR was run by TCRdb on the 5' RACE reads, yielding one entry per CDR3 protein. The repertoire holds around 130,000 distinct CDR3 sequences, with roughly 3.2% as singletons. The TCR originated in a woman in her 30s with multiple sclerosis. The sequenced sample consisted of PBMCs. The V call is TRBV29-1, the J call TRBJ2-1; 9 bases are shared with TRBD1. For the CDR3, the DNA is TGCAGCGTTGAAGGGTCGGGACAGGGTTTAGTCAAAGAGCAGTTCTTC. The encoded protein is CSVEGSGQGLVKEQFF.